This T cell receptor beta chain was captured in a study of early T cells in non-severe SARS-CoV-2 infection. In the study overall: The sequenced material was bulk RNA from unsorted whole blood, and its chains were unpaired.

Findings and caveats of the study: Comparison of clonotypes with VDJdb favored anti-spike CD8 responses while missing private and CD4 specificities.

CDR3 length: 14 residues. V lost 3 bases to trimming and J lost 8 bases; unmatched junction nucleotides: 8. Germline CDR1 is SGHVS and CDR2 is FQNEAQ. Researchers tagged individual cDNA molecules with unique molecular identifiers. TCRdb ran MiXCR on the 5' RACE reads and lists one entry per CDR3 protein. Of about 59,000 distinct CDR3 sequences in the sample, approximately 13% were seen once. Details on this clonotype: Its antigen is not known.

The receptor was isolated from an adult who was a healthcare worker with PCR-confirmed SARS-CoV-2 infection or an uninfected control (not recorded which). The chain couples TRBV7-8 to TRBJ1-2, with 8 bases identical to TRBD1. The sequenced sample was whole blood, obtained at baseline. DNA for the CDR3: TGTGCCAGCAGCTTGGACAGGGCAAACGGAGGCTACACCTTC. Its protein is CASSLDRANGGYTF.